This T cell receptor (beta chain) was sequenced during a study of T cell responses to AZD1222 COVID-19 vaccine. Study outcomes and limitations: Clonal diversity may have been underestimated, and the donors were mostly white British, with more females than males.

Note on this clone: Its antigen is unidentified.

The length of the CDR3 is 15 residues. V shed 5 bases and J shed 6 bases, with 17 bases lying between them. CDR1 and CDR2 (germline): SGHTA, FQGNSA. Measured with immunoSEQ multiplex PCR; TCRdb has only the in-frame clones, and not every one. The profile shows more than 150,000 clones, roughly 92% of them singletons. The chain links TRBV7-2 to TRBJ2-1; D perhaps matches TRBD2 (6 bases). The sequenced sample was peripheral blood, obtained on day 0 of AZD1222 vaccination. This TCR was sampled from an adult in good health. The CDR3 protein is CASSPMPGLLNEQFF. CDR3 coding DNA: TGTGCCAGCAGCCCTATGCCGGGACTTCTCAATGAGCAGTTCTTC. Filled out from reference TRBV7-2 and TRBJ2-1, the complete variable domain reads GAGVSQSPSNKVTEKGKDVELRCDPISGHTALYWYRQSLGQGLEFLIYFQGNSAPDKSGLPSDRFSAERTGGSVSTLTIQRTQQEDSAVYLCASSPMPGLLNEQFFGPGTRLTVL.